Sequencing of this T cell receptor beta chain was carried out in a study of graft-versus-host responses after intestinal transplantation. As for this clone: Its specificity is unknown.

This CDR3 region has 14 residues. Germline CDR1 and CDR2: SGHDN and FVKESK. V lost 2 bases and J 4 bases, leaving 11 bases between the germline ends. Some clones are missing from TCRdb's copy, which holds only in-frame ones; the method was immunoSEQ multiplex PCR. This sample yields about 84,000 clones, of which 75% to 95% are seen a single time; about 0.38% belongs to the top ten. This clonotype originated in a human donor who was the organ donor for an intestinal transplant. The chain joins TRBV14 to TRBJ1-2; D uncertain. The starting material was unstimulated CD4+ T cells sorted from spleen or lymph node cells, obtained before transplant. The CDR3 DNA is TGTGCCAGCAGCCAATATAACAGCCTCTATGGCTACACCTTC. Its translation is CASSQYNSLYGYTF.